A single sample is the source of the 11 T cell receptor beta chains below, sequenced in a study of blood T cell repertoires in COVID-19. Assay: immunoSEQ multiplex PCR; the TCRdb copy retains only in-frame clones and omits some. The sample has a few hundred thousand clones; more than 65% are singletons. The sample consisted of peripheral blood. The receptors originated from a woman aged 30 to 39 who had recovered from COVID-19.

This CDR3 is CASSLLILQETQYF. CDR3 bases: TGCGCCAGCAGCTTGCTCATACTCCAAGAGACCCAGTACTTC. The chain has TRBV5-1 and TRBJ2-5; no firm D call. The CDR3 extends over 14 amino acids. Germline CDR1 reads SGHRS; CDR2 reads YFSETQ. Trimming removed 1 base at V and 1 base at J, with 8 bases between.

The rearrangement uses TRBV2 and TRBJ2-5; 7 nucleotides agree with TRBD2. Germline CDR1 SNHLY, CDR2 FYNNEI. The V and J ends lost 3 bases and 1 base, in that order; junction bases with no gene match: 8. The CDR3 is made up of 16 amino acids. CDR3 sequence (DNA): TGTGCCAGCAGTGACCTCGGGCTAGCGGTCCAAGAGACCCAGTACTTC. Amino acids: CASSDLGLAVQETQYF.

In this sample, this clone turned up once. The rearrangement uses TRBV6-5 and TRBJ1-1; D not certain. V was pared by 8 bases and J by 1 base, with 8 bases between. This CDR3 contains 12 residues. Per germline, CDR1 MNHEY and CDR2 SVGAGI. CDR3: CASREGNTEAFF. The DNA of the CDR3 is TGTGCCAGCCGAGAGGGGAACACTGAAGCTTTCTTT.

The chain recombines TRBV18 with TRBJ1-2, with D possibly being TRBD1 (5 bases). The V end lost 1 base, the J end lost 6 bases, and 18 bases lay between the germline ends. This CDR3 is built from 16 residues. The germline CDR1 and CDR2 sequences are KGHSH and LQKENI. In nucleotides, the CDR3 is TGTGCCAGCTCACCACTCCAGGGATTTAATTCGGATGGCTACACCTTC. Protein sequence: CASSPLQGFNSDGYTF.

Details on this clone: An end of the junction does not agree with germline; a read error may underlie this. The CDR3 loop is CASKGGQGGNFGYTF. The CDR3 region has the DNA TGTGCCAGTAAGGGCGGACAGGGGGGGAACTTTGGCTACACCTTC. V and J are TRBV19 and TRBJ1-2; 10 nucleotides agree with TRBD1. CDR3 size: 15 residues. Germline CDR1 reads LNHDA; CDR2 reads SQIVND (reference sequence).

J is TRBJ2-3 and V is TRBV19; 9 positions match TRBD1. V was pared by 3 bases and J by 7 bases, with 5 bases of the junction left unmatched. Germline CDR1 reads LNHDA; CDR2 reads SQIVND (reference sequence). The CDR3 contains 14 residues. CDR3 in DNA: TGTGCCAGTAGTATTGGGACAGGGATATATACGCAGTATTTT. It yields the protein CASSIGTGIYTQYF.

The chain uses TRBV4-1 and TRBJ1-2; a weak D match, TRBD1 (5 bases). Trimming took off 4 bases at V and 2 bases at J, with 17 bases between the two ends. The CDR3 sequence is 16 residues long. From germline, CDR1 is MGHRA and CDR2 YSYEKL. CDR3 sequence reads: CASSLSGTTPNYGYTF. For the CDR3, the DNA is TGCGCCAGCAGCCTCTCCGGGACTACACCCAACTATGGCTACACCTTC.

The CDR3: CAWSDGTGTDTQYF. DNA of the CDR3: TGTGCCTGGAGTGACGGGACAGGCACAGATACGCAGTATTTT. The rearrangement links TRBV30 to TRBJ2-3; 7 bases are shared with TRBD1. This CDR3 is 14 amino acids long. Germline assignment: CDR1 GTSNPN and CDR2 SVGIG (reference sequence). V was pared by 1 base and J by 1 base, with 2 bases of the junction left unmatched.

The CDR3 reads CASRLTGRTYEQYF. The CDR3 DNA sequence: TGTGCCAGCAGGTTGACGGGGAGAACCTACGAGCAGTACTTC. The chain employs TRBV5-6 and TRBJ2-7; possibly TRBD2 for D (5 bases). The CDR3 totals 14 residues. V was pared by 5 bases and J by 2 bases, with 14 bases between. Looked up from germline, CDR1 is SGHDT and CDR2 is YYEEEE.

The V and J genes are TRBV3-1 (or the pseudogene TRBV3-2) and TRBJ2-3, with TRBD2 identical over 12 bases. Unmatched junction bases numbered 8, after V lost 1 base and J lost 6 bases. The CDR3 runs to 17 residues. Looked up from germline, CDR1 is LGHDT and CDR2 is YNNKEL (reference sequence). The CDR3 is CASSQGLAGVVMDTQYF. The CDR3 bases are TGTGCCAGCAGCCAAGGACTAGCGGGAGTGGTTATGGATACGCAGTATTTT.

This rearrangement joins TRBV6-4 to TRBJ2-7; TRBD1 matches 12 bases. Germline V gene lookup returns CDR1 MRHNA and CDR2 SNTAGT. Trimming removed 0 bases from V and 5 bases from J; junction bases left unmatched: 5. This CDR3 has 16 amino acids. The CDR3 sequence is CASSDSMGQGADEQYF. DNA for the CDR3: TGTGCCAGCAGTGACTCGATGGGACAGGGGGCCGACGAGCAGTACTTC.